Listed here is a single T cell receptor beta chain. Its matching antigen is unknown. Using immunoSEQ multiplex PCR, the repertoire was profiled, and TCRdb retains in-frame clones only, with some absent. The sample comprises 65,000 or so clones, less than 95% of which are singletons, and over 0.11% rests with the top ten. The data are from a study of CD4 T cells in relation to SARS-CoV-2 and coronaviruses. Regarding the study as a whole: Culture-expanded clones reflect memory recall rather than primary priming during culture.

This CDR3 spans 13 amino acids. Germline-derived CDR1 and CDR2 are SGHRS and YFSETQ. Trimming took 4 bases from V and 2 from J; bases not matched to a gene: 1. CD4+ T cells from unexposed donors were obtained before the COVID-19 pandemic (2011-2018). The chain has TRBV5-1 and TRBJ2-5; 8 bases are shared with TRBD2. Source material: naive CD4+ T cells from PBMCs. The subset was: naive CD4+ T cells isolated by negative enrichment. The clonotype originates from a human donor in good health. In DNA form, the CDR3 reads TGCGCCAGCAGCCAGCGGGAGCAAGAGACCCAGTACTTC. Encoded protein: CASSQREQETQYF.